These T cell receptor beta chains were read from a single sample in a study of CXCR3-negative and CXCR3-positive naive CD8 T cells. TCRdb reprocessed the 5' RACE reads; each CDR3 protein has one entry and no DNA is given. This table lists over 5,500 distinct CDR3 sequences. Sequenced material: naive CXCR3+ CD8+ T cells from blood. The receptors shown here come from a human donor in good health. Some clones in this sample may be carry-over from other donors' samples. Each CDR3 is given with its conserved first and last residue. The order of the fields is clone size, J gene, V gene, CDR3 protein. Some rows have no size entry. The others give once, few or many, or a class for an expanded clone.

abundance: -; j_gene: TRBJ2-5; v_gene: TRBV28; CDR3aa: CASSHSTGLETQYF
abundance: -; j_gene: TRBJ2-5; v_gene: TRBV11-2; CDR3aa: CASSFAPGQDQETQYF
abundance: -; j_gene: TRBJ2-7; v_gene: TRBV3-1; CDR3aa: CASSQGQGSYEQYF
abundance: -; j_gene: TRBJ2-3; v_gene: TRBV7-3; CDR3aa: CASRSQGPTDTQYF
abundance: -; j_gene: TRBJ2-2; v_gene: TRBV29-1; CDR3aa: CSAGDRAGTGELFF
abundance: -; j_gene: TRBJ2-1; v_gene: TRBV9; CDR3aa: CASEGGSYNEQFF
abundance: medium-sized; j_gene: TRBJ2-1; v_gene: TRBV29-1; CDR3aa: CSVEAGAGSYNEQFF
abundance: -; j_gene: TRBJ2-4; v_gene: TRBV25-1; CDR3aa: CASSSTGTGEGKRAWIQYF
abundance: medium-sized; j_gene: TRBJ2-1; v_gene: TRBV10-2; CDR3aa: CATELAGEYNEQFF
abundance: -; j_gene: TRBJ2-3; v_gene: TRBV5-1; CDR3aa: CASSLAPGLAGEADTQYF
abundance: -; j_gene: TRBJ2-1; v_gene: TRBV2; CDR3aa: CASSERGPAIVDEQFF